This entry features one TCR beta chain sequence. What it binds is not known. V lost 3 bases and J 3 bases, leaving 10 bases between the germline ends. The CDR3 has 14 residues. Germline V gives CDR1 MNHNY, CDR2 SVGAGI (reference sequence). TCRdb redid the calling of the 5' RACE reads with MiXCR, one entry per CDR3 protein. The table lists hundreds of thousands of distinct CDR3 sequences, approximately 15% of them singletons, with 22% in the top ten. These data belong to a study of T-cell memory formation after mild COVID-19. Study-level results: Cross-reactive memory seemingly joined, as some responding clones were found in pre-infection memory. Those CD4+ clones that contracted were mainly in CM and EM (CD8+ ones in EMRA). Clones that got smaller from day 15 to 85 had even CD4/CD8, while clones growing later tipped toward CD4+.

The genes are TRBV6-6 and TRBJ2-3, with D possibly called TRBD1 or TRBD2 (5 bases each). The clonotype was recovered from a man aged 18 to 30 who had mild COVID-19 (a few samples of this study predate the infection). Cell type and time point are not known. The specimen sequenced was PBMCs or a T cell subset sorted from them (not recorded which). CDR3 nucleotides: TGTGCCAGCAGTTATGTATGGGGGACAGATACGCAGTATTTT. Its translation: CASSYVWGTDTQYF.